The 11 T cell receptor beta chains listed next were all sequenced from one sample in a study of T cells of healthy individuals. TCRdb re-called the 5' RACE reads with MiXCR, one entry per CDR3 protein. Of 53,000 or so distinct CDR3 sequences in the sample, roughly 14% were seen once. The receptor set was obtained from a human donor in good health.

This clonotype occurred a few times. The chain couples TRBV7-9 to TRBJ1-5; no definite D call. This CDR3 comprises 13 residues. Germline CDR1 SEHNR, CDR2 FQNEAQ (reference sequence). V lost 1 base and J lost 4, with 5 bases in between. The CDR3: CASSLEWNQPQHF. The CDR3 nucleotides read TGTGCCAGCAGCTTAGAGTGGAATCAGCCCCAGCATTTT.

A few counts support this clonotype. As DNA, the CDR3 is TGTGCCAGCAGTCTACCGACAGGGTTCCACGAGCAGTACTTC. This translates into CASSLPTGFHEQYF. This chain joins TRBV6-2 or TRBV6-3 and TRBJ2-7; 7 bases map to TRBD1. The length of the CDR3 is 14 residues. Germline V CDR1 and CDR2: MNHEY, SVGEGT. Germline trimming cut 5 bases from V and 5 bases from J; bases unmatched to any gene: 9.

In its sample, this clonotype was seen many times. CDR3 amino acids: CASSPTRTDPMNTEAFF. CDR3 nucleotide sequence: TGTGCCAGCTCACCAACGAGGACAGATCCAATGAACACTGAAGCTTTCTTT. The chain couples TRBV18 to TRBJ1-1, with D possibly matching TRBD1 (6 bases). The CDR3 sequence is 17 residues long. The V gene lost 2 bases and the J gene lost 0 bases, with 16 bases spanning the gap. Looked up from germline, CDR1 is KGHSH and CDR2 is LQKENI.

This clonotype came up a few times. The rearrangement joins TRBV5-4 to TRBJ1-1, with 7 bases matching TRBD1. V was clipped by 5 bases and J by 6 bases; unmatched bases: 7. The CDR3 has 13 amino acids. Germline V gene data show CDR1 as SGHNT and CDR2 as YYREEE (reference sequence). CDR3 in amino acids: CASRGGGAAEAFF. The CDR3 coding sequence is TGTGCCAGCAGGGGAGGGGGCGCCGCTGAAGCTTTCTTT.

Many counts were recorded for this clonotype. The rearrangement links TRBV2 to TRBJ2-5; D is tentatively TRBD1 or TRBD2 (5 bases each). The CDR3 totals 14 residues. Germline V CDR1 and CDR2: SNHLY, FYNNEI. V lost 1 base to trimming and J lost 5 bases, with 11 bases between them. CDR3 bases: TGTGCCAGCAGTGAAGATCTGGGACGCGAGACCCAGTACTTC. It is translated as CASSEDLGRETQYF.

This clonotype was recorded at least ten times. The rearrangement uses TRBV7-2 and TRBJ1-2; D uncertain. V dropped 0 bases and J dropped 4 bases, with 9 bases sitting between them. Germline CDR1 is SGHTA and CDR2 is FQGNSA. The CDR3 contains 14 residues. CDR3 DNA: TGTGCCAGCAGCTTAGCGCGTAAAAGCTATGGCTACACCTTC. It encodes CASSLARKSYGYTF. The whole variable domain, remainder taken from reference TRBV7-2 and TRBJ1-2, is GAGVSQSPSNKVTEKGKDVELRCDPISGHTALYWYRQSLGQGLEFLIYFQGNSAPDKSGLPSDRFSAERTGGSVSTLTIQRTQQEDSAVYLCASSLARKSYGYTFGSGTRLTVV.

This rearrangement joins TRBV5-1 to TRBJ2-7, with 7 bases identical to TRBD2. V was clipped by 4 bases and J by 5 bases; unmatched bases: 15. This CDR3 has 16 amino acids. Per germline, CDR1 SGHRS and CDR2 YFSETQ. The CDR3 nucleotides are TGCGCCAGCAGCCCCGGACTAGGACTCCTTCGGGACGAGCAGTACTTC. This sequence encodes CASSPGLGLLRDEQYF.

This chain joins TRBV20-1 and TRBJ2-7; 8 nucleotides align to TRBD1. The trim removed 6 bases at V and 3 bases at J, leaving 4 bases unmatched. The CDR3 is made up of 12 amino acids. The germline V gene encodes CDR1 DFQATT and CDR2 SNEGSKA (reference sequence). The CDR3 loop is CSAGQGGYEQYF. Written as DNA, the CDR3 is TGCAGTGCCGGACAGGGAGGCTACGAGCAGTACTTC.

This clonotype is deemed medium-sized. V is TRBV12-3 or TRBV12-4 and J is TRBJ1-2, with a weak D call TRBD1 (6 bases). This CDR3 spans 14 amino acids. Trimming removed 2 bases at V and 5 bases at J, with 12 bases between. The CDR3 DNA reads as TGTGCCAGCAGTTTACCTGGACAGAAGTATGGCTACACCTTC. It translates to CASSLPGQKYGYTF.

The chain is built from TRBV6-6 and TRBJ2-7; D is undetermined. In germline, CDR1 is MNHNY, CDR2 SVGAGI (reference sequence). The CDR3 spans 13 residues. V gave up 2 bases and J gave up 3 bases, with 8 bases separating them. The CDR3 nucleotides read TGTGCCAGCAGTTACAGGTCAGACTACGAGCAGTACTTC. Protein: CASSYRSDYEQYF.

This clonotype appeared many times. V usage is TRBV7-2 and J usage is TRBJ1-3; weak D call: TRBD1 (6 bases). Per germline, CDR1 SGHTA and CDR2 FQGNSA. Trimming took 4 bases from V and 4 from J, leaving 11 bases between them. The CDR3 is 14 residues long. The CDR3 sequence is CASSSTGTGNTIYF. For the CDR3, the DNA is TGTGCCAGCAGCTCCACCGGGACAGGAAACACCATATATTTT.